A single sample is the source of the 10 T cell receptor beta chains below, sequenced in a study of shared clonotypes between healthy human individuals. Clones were sequenced by immunoSEQ multiplex PCR, and TCRdb holds only the in-frame ones, with some missing. The sample contains about 990,000 clones, around 78% of which appear only once. Sequenced: memory CD4+ T cells from PBMCs. The sample's subset: CD45RA-negative fraction. All receptors derive from a man between 18 and 29 years old in good health. Some clones in this sample may be carry-over from other donors' samples.

This chain uses TRBV28 with TRBJ2-7; no clear D. Trimming cost V 6 bases and J 1 base, with 16 bases left between them. The CDR3 is 15 residues long. The germline V gene encodes CDR1 MDHEN and CDR2 SYDVKM. The CDR3, as DNA: TGTGCCAGCAGCCGCGTCCTGTTCTTTTCCTACGAGCAGTACTTC. Residues: CASSRVLFFSYEQYF.

The V gene is TRBV9, the J gene TRBJ2-1; D is perhaps TRBD1 (5 bases). CDR1 SGDLS and CDR2 YYNGEE come from the germline V gene. This CDR3 contains 17 residues. V was clipped by 0 bases and J by 0 bases, with 13 bases between them. The CDR3 loop reads CASSVAAGISSYNEQFF. The CDR3 coding sequence is TGTGCCAGCAGCGTAGCTGCAGGGATCAGCTCCTACAATGAGCAGTTCTTC.

The chain uses TRBV12-5 and TRBJ2-7; TRBD1 is a possible D gene (6 bases). In germline, CDR1 is LGHNT, CDR2 FRNRAP. The CDR3 is 12 residues long. The CDR3 sequence is CASGWDERDNNV. CDR3 nucleotide sequence: TGTGCTAGTGGTTGGGATGAACGGGACAATAATGTC.

The rearrangement links TRBV10-3 to TRBJ2-5, with 7 nucleotides matching TRBD1. The CDR3 spans 15 residues. Germline V gene data show CDR1 as ENHRY and CDR2 as SYGVKD. V shed 5 bases and J 5 bases; nucleotides not matched to a gene: 11. The CDR3 reads CAISNRQGPGETQYF. The CDR3 bases are TGTGCCATCAGTAACAGACAGGGCCCCGGGGAGACCCAGTACTTC.

V usage is TRBV11-3 and J usage is TRBJ1-5, with D maybe TRBD1 (5 bases). V gave up 3 bases and J gave up 6 bases, with 15 bases separating them. This CDR3 is built from 15 residues. Germline CDR1 reads SGHNT; CDR2 reads YENEEA. The CDR3 bases are TGTGCCAGCAGCTTTGGGACCAGGGAAGGTCAGCCCCAGCATTTT. Its translation: CASSFGTREGQPQHF.

The J gene is TRBJ2-2, the V gene TRBV4-2; possible D gene TRBD2, 6 bases. Germline V gene lookup returns CDR1 LGHNA and CDR2 YNFKEQ. The V gene lost 5 bases and the J gene lost 3 bases, with 7 bases spanning the gap. This CDR3 comprises 13 residues. CDR3 residues: CASSWDYTGELFF. CDR3 coding DNA: TGTGCCAGCAGCTGGGACTACACCGGGGAGCTGTTTTTT.

V gene TRBV29-1 combines with J gene TRBJ2-7; possibly TRBD2 for D (5 bases). Germline CDR1 reads SQVTM; CDR2 reads ANQGSEA. Trimming removed 2 bases at V and 6 bases at J, with 14 bases between. CDR3 size: 13 residues. DNA for the CDR3: TGCAGCGTTGAAAGTGTCGGGGTCTCCGAGCAGTACTTC. Residues: CSVESVGVSEQYF.

The CDR3 loop is CASSQRQTGELFF. CDR3 DNA: TGTGCCAGCAGCCAAAGACAGACCGGGGAGCTGTTTTTT. The chain combines TRBV13 with TRBJ2-2; the D gene is possibly TRBD1 (5 bases). Per germline, CDR1 PRHDT and CDR2 FYEKMQ (reference sequence). V lost 5 bases and J lost 5, with 9 bases in between. This CDR3 comprises 13 residues.

The chain combines TRBV10-3 with TRBJ1-3, with 7 bases fitting TRBD1. Germline assignment: CDR1 ENHRY and CDR2 SYGVKD. CDR3 length: 14 residues. Trimming took 10 bases from V and 0 from J; bases not matched to a gene: 6. The CDR3 loop reads CANKGALSGNTIYF. CDR3 coding DNA: TGTGCCAACAAGGGGGCCCTCTCTGGAAACACCATATATTTT.

This chain joins TRBV29-1 and TRBJ2-1; 11 positions match TRBD2. With V trimmed by 0 bases and J by 6 bases, 4 bases remained unmatched. The CDR3 is 15 amino acids. CDR1 SQVTM and CDR2 ANQGSEA come from the germline V gene. The CDR3 DNA reads TGCAGCGTTGAAGAGCCCGGACTAGCGGGCAATGAGCAGTTCTTC. This codes for CSVEEPGLAGNEQFF.